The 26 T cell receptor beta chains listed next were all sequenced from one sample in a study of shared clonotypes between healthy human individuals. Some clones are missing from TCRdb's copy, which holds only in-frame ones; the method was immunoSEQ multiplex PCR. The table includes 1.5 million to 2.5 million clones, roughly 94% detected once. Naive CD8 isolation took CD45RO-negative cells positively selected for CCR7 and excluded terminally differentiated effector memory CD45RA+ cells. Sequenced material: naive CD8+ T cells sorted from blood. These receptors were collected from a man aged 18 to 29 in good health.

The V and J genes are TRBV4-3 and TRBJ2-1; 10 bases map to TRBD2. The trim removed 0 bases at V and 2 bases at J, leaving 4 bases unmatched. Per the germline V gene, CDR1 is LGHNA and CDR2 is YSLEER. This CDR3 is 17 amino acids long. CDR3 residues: CASSQDRAGGPYNEQFF. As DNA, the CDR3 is TGCGCCAGCAGCCAAGATCGAGCGGGGGGGCCCTACAATGAGCAGTTCTTC.

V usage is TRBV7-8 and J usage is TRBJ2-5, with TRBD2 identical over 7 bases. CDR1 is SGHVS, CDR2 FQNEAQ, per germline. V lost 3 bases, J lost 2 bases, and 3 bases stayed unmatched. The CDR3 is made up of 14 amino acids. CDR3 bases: TGTGCCAGCAGCTTTGGGCGGGGGCAAGAGACCCAGTACTTC. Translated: CASSFGRGQETQYF.

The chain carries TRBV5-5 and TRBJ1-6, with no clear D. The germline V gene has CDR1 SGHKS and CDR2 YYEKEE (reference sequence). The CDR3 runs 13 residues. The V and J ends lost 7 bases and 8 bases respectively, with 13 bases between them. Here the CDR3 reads CASWSYLDSPLHF. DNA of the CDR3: TGTGCCAGCTGGTCCTACCTGGATTCACCCCTCCACTTT. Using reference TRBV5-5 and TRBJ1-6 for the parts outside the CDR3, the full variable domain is DAGVTQSPTHLIKTRGQQVTLRCSPISGHKSVSWYQQVLGQGPQFIFQYYEKEERGRGNFPDRFSARQFPNYSSELNVNALLLGDSALYLCASWSYLDSPLHFGNGTRLTVT.

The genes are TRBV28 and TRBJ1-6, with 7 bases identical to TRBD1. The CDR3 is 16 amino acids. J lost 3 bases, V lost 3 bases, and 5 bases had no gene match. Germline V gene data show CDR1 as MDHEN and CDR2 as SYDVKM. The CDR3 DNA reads TGTGCCAGCAGTTTGGGGGACAGTTTCTATAATTCACCCCTCCACTTT. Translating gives CASSLGDSFYNSPLHF.

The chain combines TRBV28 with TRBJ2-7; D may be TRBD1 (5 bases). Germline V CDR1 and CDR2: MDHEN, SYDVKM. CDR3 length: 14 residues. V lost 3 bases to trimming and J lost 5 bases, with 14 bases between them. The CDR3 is CASSFRGSSHEQYF. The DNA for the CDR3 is TGTGCCAGCAGTTTTAGGGGATCGTCCCACGAGCAGTACTTC.

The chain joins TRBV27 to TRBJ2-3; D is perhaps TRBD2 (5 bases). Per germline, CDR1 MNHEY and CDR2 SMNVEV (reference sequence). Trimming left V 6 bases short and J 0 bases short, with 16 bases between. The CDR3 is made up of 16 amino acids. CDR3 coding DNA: TGTGCCAGCAGCCCCCGGGGTCGGGATAGCACAGATACGCAGTATTTT. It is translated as CASSPRGRDSTDTQYF.

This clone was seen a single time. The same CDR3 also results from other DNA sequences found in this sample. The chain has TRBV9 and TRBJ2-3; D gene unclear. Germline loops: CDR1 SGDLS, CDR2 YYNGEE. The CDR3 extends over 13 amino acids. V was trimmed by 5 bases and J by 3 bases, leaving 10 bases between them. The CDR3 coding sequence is TGTGCCAGCAGTGCGTTTGGGACAGATACGCAGTATTTT. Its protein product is CASSAFGTDTQYF.

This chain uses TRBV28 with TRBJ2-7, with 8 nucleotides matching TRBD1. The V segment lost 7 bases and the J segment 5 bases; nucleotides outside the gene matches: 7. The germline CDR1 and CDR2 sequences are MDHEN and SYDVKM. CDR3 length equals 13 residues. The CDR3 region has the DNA TGTGCCAGCATTAGTACAGGGGGTAACGAGCAGTACTTC. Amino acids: CASISTGGNEQYF.

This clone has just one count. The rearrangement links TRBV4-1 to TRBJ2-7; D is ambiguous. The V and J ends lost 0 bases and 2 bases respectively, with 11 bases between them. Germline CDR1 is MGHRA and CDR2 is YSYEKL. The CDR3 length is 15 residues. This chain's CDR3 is CASSQDRWGTYEQYF. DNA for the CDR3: TGCGCCAGCAGCCAAGATCGATGGGGTACCTACGAGCAGTACTTC.

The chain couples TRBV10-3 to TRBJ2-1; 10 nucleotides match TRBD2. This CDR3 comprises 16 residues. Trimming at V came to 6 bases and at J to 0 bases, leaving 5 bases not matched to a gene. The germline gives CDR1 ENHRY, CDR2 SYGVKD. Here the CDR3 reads CAIRASGGSSYNEQFF. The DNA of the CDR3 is TGTGCCATCAGAGCTAGCGGGGGAAGCTCCTACAATGAGCAGTTCTTC.

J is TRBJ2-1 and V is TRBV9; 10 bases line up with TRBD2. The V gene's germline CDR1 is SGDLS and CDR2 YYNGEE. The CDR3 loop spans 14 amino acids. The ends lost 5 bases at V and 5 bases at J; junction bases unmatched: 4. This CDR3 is CASSGTSADNEQFF. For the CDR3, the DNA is TGTGCCAGCAGTGGGACTAGCGCAGACAATGAGCAGTTCTTC.

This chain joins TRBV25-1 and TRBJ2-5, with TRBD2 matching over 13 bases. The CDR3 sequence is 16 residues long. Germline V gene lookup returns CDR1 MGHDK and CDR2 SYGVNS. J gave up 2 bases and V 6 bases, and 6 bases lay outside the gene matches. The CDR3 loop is CASRGTSGVLQETQYF. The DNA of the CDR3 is TGTGCCAGCAGGGGGACTAGCGGGGTCTTACAAGAGACCCAGTACTTC.

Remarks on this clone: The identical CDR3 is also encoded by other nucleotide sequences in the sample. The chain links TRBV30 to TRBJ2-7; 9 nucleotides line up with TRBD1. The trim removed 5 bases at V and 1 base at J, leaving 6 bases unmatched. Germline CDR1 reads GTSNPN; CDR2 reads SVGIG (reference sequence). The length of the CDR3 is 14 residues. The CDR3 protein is CAWRVGTGSYEQYF. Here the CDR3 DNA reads TGTGCCTGGCGGGTTGGGACAGGGTCCTACGAGCAGTACTTC. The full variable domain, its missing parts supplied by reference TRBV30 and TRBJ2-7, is SQTIHQWPATLVQPVGSPLSLECTVEGTSNPNLYWYRQAAGRGLQLLFYSVGIGQISSEVPQNLSASRPQDRQFILSSKKLLLSDSGFYLCAWRVGTGSYEQYFGPGTRLTVT.

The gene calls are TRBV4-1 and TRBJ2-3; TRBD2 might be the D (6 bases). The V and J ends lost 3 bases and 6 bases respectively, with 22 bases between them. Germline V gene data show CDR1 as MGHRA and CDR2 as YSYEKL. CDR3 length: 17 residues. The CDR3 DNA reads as TGCGCCAGCAGCCACCCCAGGGCGGGGATGGATGGGGATACGCAGTATTTT. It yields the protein CASSHPRAGMDGDTQYF.

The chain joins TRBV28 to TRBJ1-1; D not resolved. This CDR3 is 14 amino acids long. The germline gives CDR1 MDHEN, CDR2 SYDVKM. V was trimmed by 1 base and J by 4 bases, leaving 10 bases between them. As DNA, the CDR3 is TGTGCCAGCAGTTTATCCGAGGGTGGCACTGAAGCTTTCTTT. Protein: CASSLSEGGTEAFF.

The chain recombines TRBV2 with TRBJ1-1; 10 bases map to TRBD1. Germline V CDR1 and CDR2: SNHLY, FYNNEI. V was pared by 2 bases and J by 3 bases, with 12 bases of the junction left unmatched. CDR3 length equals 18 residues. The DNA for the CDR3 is TGTGCCAGCAGTGAAAGTTCGGACAGGGGGGCGGCGGACACTGAAGCTTTCTTT. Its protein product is CASSESSDRGAADTEAFF.

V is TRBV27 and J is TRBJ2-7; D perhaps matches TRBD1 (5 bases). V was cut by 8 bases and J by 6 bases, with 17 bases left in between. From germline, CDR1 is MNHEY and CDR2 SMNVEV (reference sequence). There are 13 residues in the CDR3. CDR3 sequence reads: CASGPRVGFEQYF. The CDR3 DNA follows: TGTGCCAGCGGGCCCAGGGTAGGGTTCGAGCAGTACTTC.

CDR3: CASSLESSEAFF. CDR3 DNA: TGTGCCAGCAGTTTGGAGTCTAGTGAAGCTTTCTTT. This chain uses TRBV28 with TRBJ1-1; no definite D call. Trimming took 3 bases from V and 7 from J, leaving 9 bases between them. Germline assignment: CDR1 MDHEN and CDR2 SYDVKM. The CDR3 length is 12 residues.

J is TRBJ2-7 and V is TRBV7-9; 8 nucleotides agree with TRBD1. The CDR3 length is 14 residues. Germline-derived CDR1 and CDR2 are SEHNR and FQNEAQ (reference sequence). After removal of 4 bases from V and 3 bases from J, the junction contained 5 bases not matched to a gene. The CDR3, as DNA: TGTGCCAGCAGCTCCACAGGGGGGTTCTACGAGCAGTACTTC. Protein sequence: CASSSTGGFYEQYF.

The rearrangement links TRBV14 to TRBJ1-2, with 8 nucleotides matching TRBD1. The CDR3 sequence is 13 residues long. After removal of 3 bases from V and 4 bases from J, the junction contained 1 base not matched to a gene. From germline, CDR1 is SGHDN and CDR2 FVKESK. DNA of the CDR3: TGTGCCAGCAGCCATGACAGGGGCTATGGCTACACCTTC. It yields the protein CASSHDRGYGYTF.

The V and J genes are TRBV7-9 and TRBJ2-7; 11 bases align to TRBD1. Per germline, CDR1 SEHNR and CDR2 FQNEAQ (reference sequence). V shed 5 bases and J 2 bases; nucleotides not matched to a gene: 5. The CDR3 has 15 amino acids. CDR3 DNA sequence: TGTGCCAGCAGCGAGGGACAGGGGGAAACCTACGAGCAGTACTTC. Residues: CASSEGQGETYEQYF.

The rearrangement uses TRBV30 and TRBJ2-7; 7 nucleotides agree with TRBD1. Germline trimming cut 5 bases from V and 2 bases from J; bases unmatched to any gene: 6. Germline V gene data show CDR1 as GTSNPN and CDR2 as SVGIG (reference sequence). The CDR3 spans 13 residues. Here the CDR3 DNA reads TGTGCCTGGGATCAACAGGGGCCCTACGAGCAGTACTTC. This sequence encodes CAWDQQGPYEQYF.

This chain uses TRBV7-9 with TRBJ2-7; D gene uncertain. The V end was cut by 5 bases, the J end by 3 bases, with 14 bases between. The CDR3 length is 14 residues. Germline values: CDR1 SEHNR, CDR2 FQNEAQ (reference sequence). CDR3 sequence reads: CASSLTNSFYEQYF. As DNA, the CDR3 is TGTGCCAGCAGCCTAACAAATAGTTTCTACGAGCAGTACTTC.

The CDR3 loop is CASSPTAGAETQYF. The CDR3 region has the DNA TGTGCCAGCAGCCCCACCGCGGGAGCAGAGACCCAGTACTTC. The chain links TRBV13 to TRBJ2-5, with TRBD2 matching 7 bases. The V segment lost 5 bases and the J segment 4 bases; nucleotides outside the gene matches: 7. CDR3 length equals 14 residues. Germline CDR1 is PRHDT and CDR2 is FYEKMQ (reference sequence).

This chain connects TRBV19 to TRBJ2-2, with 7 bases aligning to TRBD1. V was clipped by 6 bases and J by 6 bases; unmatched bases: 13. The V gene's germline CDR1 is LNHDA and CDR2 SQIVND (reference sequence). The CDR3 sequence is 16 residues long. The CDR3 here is CASSPETGRRAGELFF. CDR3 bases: TGTGCCAGTAGCCCCGAGACAGGGCGAAGGGCCGGGGAGCTGTTTTTT.

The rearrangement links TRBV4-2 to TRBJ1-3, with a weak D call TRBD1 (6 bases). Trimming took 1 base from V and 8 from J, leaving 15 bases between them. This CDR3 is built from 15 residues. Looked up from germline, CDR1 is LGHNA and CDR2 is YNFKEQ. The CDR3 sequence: CASSQVPREGDTIYF. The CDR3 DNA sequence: TGTGCCAGCAGCCAAGTTCCCCGAGAGGGGGACACCATATATTTT.